This T cell receptor beta chain was obtained from a study of T-cell reconstitution after alpha-beta-depleted transplantation in children. Remarks on this clonotype: Sequence at one end of the junction differs from germline and may be a read error.

During its preparation, the TCRbeta library received unique molecular identifiers. Each CDR3 protein gets one entry after TCRdb re-called the PCR reads with MiXCR. The repertoire consists of under 850,000 distinct CDR3 sequences, with roughly 14% occurring once and the leading ten covering about 0.79%. Germline loops: CDR1 LGHDT, CDR2 YNNKEL (reference sequence). The CDR3 totals 17 residues. The sample in question was PBMCs, obtained before TCRalphabeta/CD19-depleted stem cell transplant. This clonotype was sampled from a girl aged 2 to 9 with congenital amegakaryocytic thrombocytopenia, due to receive a stem cell transplant. The chain employs TRBV3-1 and TRBJ2-7; TRBD2 aligns across 9 bases. CDR3 coding DNA: TGTGCCAGCAGCCCCGGGACTAGCTACGGTTTCTACTACGCGCAGTACTTC. Protein: CASSPGTSYGFYYAQYF.